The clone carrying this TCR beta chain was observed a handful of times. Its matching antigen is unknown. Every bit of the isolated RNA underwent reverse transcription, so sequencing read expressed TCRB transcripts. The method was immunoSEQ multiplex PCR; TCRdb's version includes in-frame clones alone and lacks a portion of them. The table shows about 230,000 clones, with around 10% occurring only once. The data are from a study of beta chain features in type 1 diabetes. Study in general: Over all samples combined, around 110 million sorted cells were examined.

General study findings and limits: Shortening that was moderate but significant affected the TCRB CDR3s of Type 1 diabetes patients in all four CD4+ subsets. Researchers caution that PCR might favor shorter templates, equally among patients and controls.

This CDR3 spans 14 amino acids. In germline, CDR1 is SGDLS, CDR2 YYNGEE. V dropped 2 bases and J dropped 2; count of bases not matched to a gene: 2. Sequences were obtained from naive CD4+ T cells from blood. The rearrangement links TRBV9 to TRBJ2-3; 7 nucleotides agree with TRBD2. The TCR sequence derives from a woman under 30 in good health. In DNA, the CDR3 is TGTGCCAGCAGCGTGACTAGCCACACAGATACGCAGTATTTT. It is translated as CASSVTSHTDTQYF.